A single sample is the source of the 24 T cell receptor beta chains below, sequenced in a study of CD8 T cells in Susac syndrome. Reverse transcription of roughly 0.45 to 1 ug RNA used random hexamers. TCRdb ran MiXCR on the immunoSEQ multiplex PCR reads and lists one entry per CDR3 protein. The profile shows about 130,000 distinct CDR3 sequences, just under 95% of them singletons. Sequencing input: CD8+ T cells from PBMCs. The receptors shown here come from a human donor with Susac syndrome.

The V gene is TRBV30, the J gene TRBJ1-2; perhaps TRBD1 as D (6 bases). The CDR3 has 15 amino acids. The V and J ends lost 4 bases and 4 bases respectively, with 19 bases between them. Per the germline V gene, CDR1 is GTSNPN and CDR2 is SVGIG (reference sequence). The CDR3 DNA reads as TGTGCCTGGAACCTCGAACAGGGCACCGGCTATGGCTACACCTTC. As protein: CAWNLEQGTGYGYTF.

The chain carries TRBV27 and TRBJ2-3; D is uncertain. Germline values: CDR1 MNHEY, CDR2 SMNVEV (reference sequence). CDR3 length equals 13 residues. Trimming removed 1 base at V and 6 bases at J, with 8 bases between. CDR3 sequence: CASSLWVDDTQYF. The CDR3 DNA reads as TGTGCCAGCAGTTTATGGGTCGACGATACGCAGTATTTT.

J is TRBJ1-1 and V is TRBV27; D is unclear. CDR1 and CDR2 (germline): MNHEY, SMNVEV (reference sequence). The CDR3 runs 12 residues. Trimming removed 8 bases from V and 1 base from J, with 8 bases in between. CDR3 coding DNA: TGTGCCAGCCGGGCTGGGAACACTGAAGCTTTCTTT. Amino acid sequence: CASRAGNTEAFF.

In this sample, this clonotype turned up once. V gene TRBV30 combines with J gene TRBJ1-1; D is possibly TRBD1 (5 bases). The V end was cut by 8 bases, the J end by 4 bases, with 14 bases between. CDR1 is GTSNPN, CDR2 SVGIG, per germline (reference sequence). The CDR3 has 12 residues. CDR3 region: CAPGGESTEAFF. The CDR3 DNA is TGTGCCCCCGGGGGGGAAAGCACTGAAGCTTTCTTT.

This chain uses TRBV14 with TRBJ1-3; D gene ambiguous. Germline-derived CDR1 and CDR2 are SGHDN and FVKESK. This CDR3 contains 15 residues. V lost 4 bases to trimming and J lost 0 bases, with 10 bases between them. The CDR3 is CASSPWTSSGNTIYF. CDR3 nucleotide sequence: TGTGCCAGCAGCCCTTGGACCAGCTCTGGAAACACCATATATTTT. Drawing the rest from reference TRBV14 and TRBJ1-3, the complete variable domain is EAGVTQFPSHSVIEKGQTVTLRCDPISGHDNLYWYRRVMGKEIKFLLHFVKESKQDESGMPNNRFLAERTGGTYSTLKVQPAELEDSGVYFCASSPWTSSGNTIYFGEGSWLTVV.

About this clonotype itself: One end of the junction varies from germline; a read error may be responsible. This chain connects TRBV2 to TRBJ2-4; no definite D call. This CDR3 comprises 13 residues. The germline CDR1 and CDR2 sequences are SNHLY and FYNNEI. This CDR3 is CASSVPAENIQYF. In nucleotides, the CDR3 is TGTGCCAGCAGTGTTCCAGCCGAAAACATTCAGTACTTC.

The rearrangement joins TRBV28 to TRBJ2-5, with TRBD2 identical over 12 bases. The CDR3 has 15 residues. CDR1 MDHEN and CDR2 SYDVKM come from the germline V gene. V shed 3 bases, J shed 5 bases, and the junction held 4 bases outside the gene matches. CDR3 region: CASSFGLAGSETQYF. The CDR3 nucleotides read TGTGCCAGCAGTTTCGGACTAGCGGGGAGTGAGACCCAGTACTTC.

The chain uses TRBV4-1 and TRBJ1-1; the D is unclear. From germline, CDR1 is MGHRA and CDR2 YSYEKL. V shed 1 base and J shed 5 bases, with 11 bases lying between them. This CDR3 is built from 14 residues. The CDR3 region has the DNA TGCGCCAGCAGCCAAGCCACAGTGGGGACTGAAGCTTTCTTT. It translates to CASSQATVGTEAFF.

The chain carries TRBV2 and TRBJ2-7, with D perhaps matching TRBD1 (6 bases). V gave up 4 bases and J gave up 2 bases, with 9 bases separating them. Germline V gene sequence: CDR1 SNHLY, CDR2 FYNNEI. The CDR3 length is 13 residues. CDR3 nucleotides: TGTGCCAGCAGTGCAACAGGGACCTACGAGCAGTACTTC. Protein: CASSATGTYEQYF.

The J gene is TRBJ2-1, the V gene TRBV6-2 or TRBV6-3; D remains unclear. The CDR3 is 14 residues long. Between the trimmed V and J ends, which lost 0 bases and 8 bases, there was a span of 11 bases. CDR1 is MNHEY and CDR2 is SVGEGT in the germline V gene. The CDR3 coding sequence is TGTGCCAGCAGTTACTCCCCCTGGACGGATGAGCAGTTCTTC. Translation: CASSYSPWTDEQFF.

This sequence joins TRBV5-6 and TRBJ2-3; D not resolved. The length of the CDR3 is 13 residues. CDR1 is SGHDT, CDR2 YYEEEE, per germline. V was clipped by 0 bases and J by 6 bases, with 8 bases between them. This CDR3 is CASSLALFDTQYF. The CDR3 region has the DNA TGTGCCAGCAGCTTGGCCCTGTTTGATACGCAGTATTTT. The full variable domain, completed using reference TRBV5-6 and TRBJ2-3, is DAGVTQSPTHLIKTRGQQVTLRCSPKSGHDTVSWYQQALGQGPQFIFQYYEEEERQRGNFPDRFSGHQFPNYSSELNVNALLLGDSALYLCASSLALFDTQYFGPGTRLTVL.

This clonotype showed up just once. The rearrangement joins TRBV7-2 to TRBJ2-3; D gene uncertain. CDR1 is SGHTA and CDR2 is FQGNSA in the germline V gene. Trimming removed 1 base from V and 3 bases from J, with 11 bases in between. The CDR3 contains 15 residues. The CDR3: CASSLGPVGTDTQYF. Written as DNA, the CDR3 is TGTGCCAGCAGCTTAGGGCCTGTGGGTACAGATACGCAGTATTTT. The full variable domain, in which reference TRBV7-2 and TRBJ2-3 provide the parts outside the CDR3, is GAGVSQSPSNKVTEKGKDVELRCDPISGHTALYWYRQSLGQGLEFLIYFQGNSAPDKSGLPSDRFSAERTGGSVSTLTIQRTQQEDSAVYLCASSLGPVGTDTQYFGPGTRLTVL.

This clonotype was recorded only once. J is TRBJ1-1 and V is TRBV7-8; unclear D gene. The CDR3 extends over 14 amino acids. Germline lookup yields CDR1 SGHVS and CDR2 FQNEAQ. Between the trimmed V and J ends, which lost 5 bases and 0 bases, there was a span of 10 bases. The CDR3 DNA is TGTGCCAGCAGCCTGACACGGGTGAACACTGAAGCTTTCTTT. Translating gives CASSLTRVNTEAFF.

This rearrangement joins TRBV4-1 to TRBJ1-2; 10 nucleotides align to TRBD1. CDR3 length: 15 amino acids. CDR1 is MGHRA, CDR2 YSYEKL, per germline. The J segment lost 6 bases and the V segment lost 1 base, leaving 5 bases of the junction unmatched. The CDR3 sequence: CASSQGGTGADGYTF. CDR3 sequence (DNA): TGCGCCAGCAGCCAAGGGGGGACAGGGGCGGATGGCTACACCTTC.

This clonotype was found a few times. J is TRBJ1-1 and V is TRBV27, with D unclear. Germline CDR1 reads MNHEY; CDR2 reads SMNVEV (reference sequence). V lost 3 bases, J lost 1 base, and 6 bases lay in between. The CDR3 contains 13 residues. CDR3 in DNA: TGTGCCAGCAGTTTTCGGGAGAACACTGAAGCTTTCTTT. It translates to CASSFRENTEAFF.

The rearrangement joins TRBV30 to TRBJ2-1, with TRBD2 matching over 8 bases. CDR3 length: 17 amino acids. The junction had 10 bases not matched to a gene; V was cut back by 3 bases and J by 0 bases. Per the germline V gene, CDR1 is GTSNPN and CDR2 is SVGIG (reference sequence). The CDR3 sequence: CAWSPQIAGISYNEQFF. CDR3 in DNA: TGTGCCTGGAGCCCTCAAATAGCGGGGATCTCCTACAATGAGCAGTTCTTC.

The CDR3 DNA follows: TGTGCCAGCAGCCAAGACGCCGGGGGTGGAAACACCATATATTTT. This encodes CASSQDAGGGNTIYF. V is TRBV3-1 and J is TRBJ1-3, with D maybe TRBD1 (5 bases). Trimming shortened V by 0 bases and J by 3 bases, and 9 bases separated the two germline ends. The CDR3 is made up of 15 amino acids. Looked up from germline, CDR1 is LGHDT and CDR2 is YNNKEL (reference sequence).

V is TRBV4-3 and J is TRBJ2-1; 11 bases line up with TRBD1. Germline assignment: CDR1 LGHNA and CDR2 YSLEER. The CDR3 length is 15 residues. J gave up 8 bases and V 0 bases, and 3 bases lay outside the gene matches. This chain's CDR3 is CASSQDPGQGDEQFF. DNA of the CDR3: TGCGCCAGCAGCCAAGATCCGGGACAGGGGGATGAGCAGTTCTTC.

The V and J genes are TRBV5-1 and TRBJ2-3; D unresolved. V was trimmed by 1 base and J by 4 bases, leaving 16 bases between them. This CDR3 spans 16 amino acids. CDR1 is SGHRS and CDR2 is YFSETQ in the germline V gene. The CDR3 sequence: CASSLLATRLADTQYF. CDR3 sequence (DNA): TGCGCCAGCAGCTTGCTCGCCACACGGCTTGCAGATACGCAGTATTTT.

The chain employs TRBV5-6 and TRBJ2-7; D might be TRBD2 (7 bases). This CDR3 is built from 15 residues. Trimming removed 0 bases from V and 3 bases from J, with 13 bases in between. Germline CDR1 SGHDT, CDR2 YYEEEE. The CDR3 sequence is CASSLAGRGVYEQYF. CDR3 DNA sequence: TGTGCCAGCAGCTTGGCAGGGAGGGGGGTCTACGAGCAGTACTTC.

This chain joins TRBV3-1 and TRBJ2-1; weak D call: TRBD2 (5 bases). Germline CDR1 and CDR2: LGHDT and YNNKEL (reference sequence). Trimming left V 1 base short and J 0 bases short, with 10 bases between. CDR3 length: 16 amino acids. CDR3 nucleotide sequence: TGTGCCAGCAGCCAAGGGCGGGTGACCTCCTACAATGAGCAGTTCTTC. Its translation: CASSQGRVTSYNEQFF.

The chain joins TRBV25-1 to TRBJ2-3; a possible D gene is TRBD1 (5 bases). The CDR3 is 19 residues long. The V gene's germline CDR1 is MGHDK and CDR2 SYGVNS. Trimming took 1 base from V and 1 from J, leaving 21 bases between them. CDR3: CASSEFEFVLDIRTDTQYF. As DNA, the CDR3 is TGTGCCAGCAGTGAATTTGAATTTGTATTGGACATCCGCACAGATACGCAGTATTTT. Full variable domain (missing parts from reference TRBV25-1 and TRBJ2-3): EADIYQTPRYLVIGTGKKITLECSQTMGHDKMYWYQQDPGMELHLIHYSYGVNSTEKGDLSSESTVSRIRTEHFPLTLESARPSHTSQYLCASSEFEFVLDIRTDTQYFGPGTRLTVL.

The V call is TRBV3-1, the J call TRBJ2-1, with 16 bases aligning to TRBD2. The CDR3 loop spans 18 amino acids. V trimming: 0 bases; J trimming: 8 bases; junction bases outside the gene matches: 7. The V gene's germline CDR1 is LGHDT and CDR2 YNNKEL (reference sequence). CDR3: CASSQEGLAGGPLDEQFF. The CDR3 bases are TGTGCCAGCAGCCAAGAGGGACTAGCGGGAGGGCCGTTGGATGAGCAGTTCTTC.

The chain employs TRBV10-3 and TRBJ2-2; D not certain. V shed 2 bases and J shed 4 bases, with 14 bases lying between them. Germline V gene sequence: CDR1 ENHRY, CDR2 SYGVKD. The CDR3 covers 16 residues. CDR3 amino acids: CAISERTAGPTGELFF. The CDR3 DNA sequence: TGTGCCATCAGTGAGAGAACCGCCGGCCCCACCGGGGAGCTGTTTTTT.